Shown below are 10 T cell receptor beta chains from a single sample sequenced in a study of blood T cell repertoires in COVID-19. The table came from immunoSEQ multiplex PCR; TCRdb's copy has only in-frame clones and leaves some out. The table records 190,000 or so clones, just under 90% of them present only once. The sample was peripheral blood. These receptors all stem from a woman aged 18-29 years who had recovered from COVID-19.

The chain uses TRBV7-2 and TRBJ2-1, with 7 bases aligning to TRBD2. CDR1 SGHTA and CDR2 FQGNSA come from the germline V gene. The CDR3 spans 13 residues. With V trimmed by 8 bases and J by 7 bases, 8 bases remained unmatched. The CDR3 is CASARSGPNEQFF. The CDR3 DNA reads TGTGCCAGCGCCCGTAGCGGGCCGAATGAGCAGTTCTTC.

The V call is TRBV7-3, the J call TRBJ1-1, with D unresolved. Between the trimmed V and J ends, which lost 1 base and 7 bases, there was a span of 10 bases. Per germline, CDR1 SGHTA and CDR2 FQGTGA. The CDR3 spans 13 residues. For the CDR3, the DNA is TGTGCCAGCAGCTTAATGGAGGCCAGTGAAGCTTTCTTT. This sequence encodes CASSLMEASEAFF. Complete variable domain (other parts from reference TRBV7-3 and TRBJ1-1): GAGVSQTPSNKVTEKGKYVELRCDPISGHTALYWYRQSLGQGPEFLIYFQGTGAADDSGLPNDRFFAVRPEGSVSTLKIQRTERGDSAVYLCASSLMEASEAFFGQGTRLTVV.

The chain joins TRBV6-6 to TRBJ1-6, with TRBD1 matching over 9 bases. The CDR3 loop spans 15 amino acids. After removal of 4 bases from V and 10 bases from J, the junction contained 8 bases not matched to a gene. Germline assignment: CDR1 MNHNY and CDR2 SVGAGI (reference sequence). This CDR3 reads CASSSGTGKESPLHF. Written as DNA, the CDR3 is TGTGCCAGCAGTTCCGGGACAGGGAAGGAATCACCCCTCCACTTT.

The gene calls are TRBV5-1 and TRBJ2-1; 8 nucleotides align to TRBD2. This CDR3 has 17 residues. Germline CDR1 SGHRS, CDR2 YFSETQ. V gave up 0 bases and J gave up 1 base; unmatched junction bases: 6. CDR3 amino acids: CASSLGLGLGSYNEQFF. The CDR3 region has the DNA TGCGCCAGCAGCTTGGGTCTGGGACTAGGGTCCTACAATGAGCAGTTCTTC.

The chain employs TRBV7-9 and TRBJ2-3; D might be TRBD1 (6 bases). Germline lookup yields CDR1 SEHNR and CDR2 FQNEAQ (reference sequence). Trimming left V 3 bases short and J 2 bases short, with 12 bases between. CDR3 size: 15 residues. The CDR3 DNA is TGTGCCAGCAGCTTCCCTAAGGGGGACACAGATACGCAGTATTTT. Translation: CASSFPKGDTDTQYF.

The V call is TRBV5-6, the J call TRBJ2-5; 8 nucleotides match TRBD1. The CDR3 length is 16 residues. The trim removed 4 bases at V and 6 bases at J, leaving 14 bases unmatched. The germline CDR1 and CDR2 sequences are SGHDT and YYEEEE. The CDR3 DNA reads as TGTGCCAGCAGCCGTGCCGTCGGGACAGGTTGGCAGACCCAGTACTTC. Translation gives CASSRAVGTGWQTQYF.

The chain joins TRBV15 to TRBJ2-1; 7 positions match TRBD2. J lost 9 bases, V lost 0 bases, and 5 bases had no gene match. The CDR3 runs to 14 residues. The germline V gene has CDR1 LNHNV and CDR2 YYDKDF (reference sequence). CDR3 amino acids: CATSRDRERGEQFF. CDR3 in DNA: TGTGCCACCAGCAGAGACCGGGAGCGGGGTGAGCAGTTCTTC.

V usage is TRBV27 and J usage is TRBJ1-1; 7 nucleotides match TRBD1. Germline CDR1 reads MNHEY; CDR2 reads SMNVEV (reference sequence). CDR3 length: 12 amino acids. Trimming took 6 bases from V and 5 from J; bases not matched to a gene: 3. CDR3: CASSPGGTEAFF. For the CDR3, the DNA is TGTGCCAGCAGCCCAGGGGGGACTGAAGCTTTCTTT.

This clone was recorded once. DNA for the CDR3: TGTGCCTGGAGCAGAGCGTTTGGCTCCTACGAGCAGTACGTC. Translation gives CAWSRAFGSYEQYV. This sequence joins TRBV30 and TRBJ2-7; D remains unclear. This CDR3 spans 14 amino acids. CDR1 and CDR2 from the germline V gene are GTSNPN and SVGIG (reference sequence). V was clipped by 3 bases and J by 0 bases, with 12 bases between them.

The V and J genes are TRBV2 and TRBJ1-5; 9 bases line up with TRBD1. The CDR3 has 14 amino acids. V dropped 6 bases and J dropped 6; count of bases not matched to a gene: 6. In germline, CDR1 is SNHLY, CDR2 FYNNEI. The CDR3 sequence: CASSTQGAGQPQHF. For the CDR3, the DNA is TGTGCCAGCAGCACACAGGGGGCGGGTCAGCCCCAGCATTTT. Full variable domain (rest looked up from reference TRBV2 and TRBJ1-5): EPEVTQTPSHQVTQMGQEVILRCVPISNHLYFYWYRQILGQKVEFLVSFYNNEISEKSEIFDDQFSVERPDGSNFTLKIRSTKLEDSAMYFCASSTQGAGQPQHFGDGTRLSIL.